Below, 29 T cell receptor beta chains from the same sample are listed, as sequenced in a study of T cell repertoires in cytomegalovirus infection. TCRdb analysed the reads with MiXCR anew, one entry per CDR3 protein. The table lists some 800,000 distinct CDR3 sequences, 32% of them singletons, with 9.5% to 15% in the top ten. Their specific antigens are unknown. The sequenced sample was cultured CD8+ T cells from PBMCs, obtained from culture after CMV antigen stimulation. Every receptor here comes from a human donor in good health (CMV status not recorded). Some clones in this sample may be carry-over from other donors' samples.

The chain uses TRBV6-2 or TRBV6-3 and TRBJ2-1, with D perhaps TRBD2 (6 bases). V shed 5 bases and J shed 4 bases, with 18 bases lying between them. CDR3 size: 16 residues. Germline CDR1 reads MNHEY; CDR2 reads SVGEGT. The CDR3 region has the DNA TGTGCCAGCAGTACATCATCCGGGGGTCCTTACAATGAGCAGTTCTTC. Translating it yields CASSTSSGGPYNEQFF.

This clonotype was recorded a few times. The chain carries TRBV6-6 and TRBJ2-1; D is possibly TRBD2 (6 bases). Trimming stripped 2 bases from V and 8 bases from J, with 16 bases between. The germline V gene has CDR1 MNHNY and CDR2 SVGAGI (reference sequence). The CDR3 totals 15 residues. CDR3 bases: TGTGCCAGCAGTTACATTGGAGGGTCGGCCGATGAGCAGTTCTTC. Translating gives CASSYIGGSADEQFF.

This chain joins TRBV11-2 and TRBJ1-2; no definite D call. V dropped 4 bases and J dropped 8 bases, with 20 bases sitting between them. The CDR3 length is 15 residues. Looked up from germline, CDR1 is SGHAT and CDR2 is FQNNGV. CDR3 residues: CASSSFSTTRYGYTF. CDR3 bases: TGTGCCAGCAGCTCTTTTTCAACGACAAGATACGGCTACACCTTC.

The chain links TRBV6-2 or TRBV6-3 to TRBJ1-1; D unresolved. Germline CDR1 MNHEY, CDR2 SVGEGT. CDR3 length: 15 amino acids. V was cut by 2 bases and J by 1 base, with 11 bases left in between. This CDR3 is CASSYTLLENTEAFF. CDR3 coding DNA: TGTGCCAGCAGTTACACCCTCCTGGAGAACACTGAAGCTTTCTTT.

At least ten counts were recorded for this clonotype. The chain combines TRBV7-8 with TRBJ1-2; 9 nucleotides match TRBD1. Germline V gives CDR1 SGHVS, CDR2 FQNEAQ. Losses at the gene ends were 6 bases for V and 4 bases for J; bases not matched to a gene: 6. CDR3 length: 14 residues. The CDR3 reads CASSPGDRAYGYTF. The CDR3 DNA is TGTGCCAGCAGTCCAGGGGACAGGGCCTATGGCTACACCTTC. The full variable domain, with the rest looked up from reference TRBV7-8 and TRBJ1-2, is GAGVSQSPRYKVAKRGQDVALRCDPISGHVSLFWYQQALGQGPEFLTYFQNEAQLDKSGLPSDRFFAERPEGSVSTLKIQRTQQEDSAVYLCASSPGDRAYGYTFGSGTRLTVV.

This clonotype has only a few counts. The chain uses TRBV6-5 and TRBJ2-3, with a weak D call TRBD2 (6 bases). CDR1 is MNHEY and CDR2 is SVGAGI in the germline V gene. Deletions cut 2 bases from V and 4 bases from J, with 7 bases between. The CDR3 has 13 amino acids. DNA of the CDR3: TGTGCCAGCAGTTACGCGGGGCCAGATACGCAGTATTTT. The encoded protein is CASSYAGPDTQYF.

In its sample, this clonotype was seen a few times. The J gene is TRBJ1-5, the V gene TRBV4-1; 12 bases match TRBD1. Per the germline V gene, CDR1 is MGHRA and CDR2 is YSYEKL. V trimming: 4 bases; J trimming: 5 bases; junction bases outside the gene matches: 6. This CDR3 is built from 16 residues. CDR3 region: CASSPPGQGAYQPQHF. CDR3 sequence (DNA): TGCGCCAGCAGCCCTCCGGGACAGGGGGCATATCAGCCCCAGCATTTT.

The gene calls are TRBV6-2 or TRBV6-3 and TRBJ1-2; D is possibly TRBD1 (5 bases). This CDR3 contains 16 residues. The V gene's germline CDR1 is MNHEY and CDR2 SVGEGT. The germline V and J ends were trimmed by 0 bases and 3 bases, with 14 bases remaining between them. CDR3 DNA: TGTGCCAGCAGTTACTCGGTGTGGGGACTTCACTATGGCTACACCTTC. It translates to CASSYSVWGLHYGYTF.

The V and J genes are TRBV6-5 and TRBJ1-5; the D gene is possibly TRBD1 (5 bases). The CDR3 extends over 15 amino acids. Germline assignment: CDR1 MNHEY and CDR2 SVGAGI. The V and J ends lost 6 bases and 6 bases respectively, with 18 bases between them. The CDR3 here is CASSAGPSAGQPQHF. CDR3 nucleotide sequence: TGTGCCAGCAGCGCAGGGCCCTCGGCGGGTCAGCCCCAGCATTTT.

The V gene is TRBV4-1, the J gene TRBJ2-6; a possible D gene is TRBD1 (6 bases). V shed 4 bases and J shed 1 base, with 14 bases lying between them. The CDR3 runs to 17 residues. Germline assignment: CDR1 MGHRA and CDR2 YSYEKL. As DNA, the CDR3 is TGCGCCAGCAGCCCCGGCCCCCAGGGGTCTGGGGCCAACGTCCTGACTTTC. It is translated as CASSPGPQGSGANVLTF.

The CDR3 nucleotides are TGTGCCACCTCTCTAGAGGGTTCGTCAAGGTCCGGGGAGCTGTTTTTT. This translates into CATSLEGSSRSGELFF. The chain couples TRBV27 to TRBJ2-2, with D perhaps matching TRBD2 (5 bases). The CDR3 runs to 16 residues. V dropped 10 bases and J dropped 6 bases, with 24 bases sitting between them. Germline-derived CDR1 and CDR2 are MNHEY and SMNVEV (reference sequence).

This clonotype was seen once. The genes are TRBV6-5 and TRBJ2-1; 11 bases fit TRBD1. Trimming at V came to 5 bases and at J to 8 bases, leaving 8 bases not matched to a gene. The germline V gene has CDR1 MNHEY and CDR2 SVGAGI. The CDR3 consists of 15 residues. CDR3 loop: CASSPMDRGLYEQFF. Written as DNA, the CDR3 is TGTGCCAGCAGTCCGATGGACAGGGGGCTTTATGAGCAGTTCTTC.

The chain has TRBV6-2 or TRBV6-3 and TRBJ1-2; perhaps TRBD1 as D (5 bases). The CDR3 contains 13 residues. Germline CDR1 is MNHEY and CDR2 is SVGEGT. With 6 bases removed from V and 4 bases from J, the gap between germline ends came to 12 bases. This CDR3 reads CASRLDKFYGYTF. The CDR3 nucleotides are TGTGCCAGCAGACTGGACAAGTTCTATGGCTACACCTTC.

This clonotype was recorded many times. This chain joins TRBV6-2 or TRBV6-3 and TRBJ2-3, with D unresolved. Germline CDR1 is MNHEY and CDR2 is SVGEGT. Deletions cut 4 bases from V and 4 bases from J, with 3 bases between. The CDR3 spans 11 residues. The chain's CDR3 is CASSWSDTQYF. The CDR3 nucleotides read TGTGCCAGCAGTTGGTCAGATACGCAGTATTTT.

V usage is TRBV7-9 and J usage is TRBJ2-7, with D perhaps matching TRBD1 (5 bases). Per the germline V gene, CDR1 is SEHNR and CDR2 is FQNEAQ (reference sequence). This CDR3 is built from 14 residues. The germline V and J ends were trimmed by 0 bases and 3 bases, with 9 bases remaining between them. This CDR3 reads CASSLAGADYEQYF. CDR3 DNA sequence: TGTGCCAGCAGCTTAGCAGGGGCGGACTACGAGCAGTACTTC.

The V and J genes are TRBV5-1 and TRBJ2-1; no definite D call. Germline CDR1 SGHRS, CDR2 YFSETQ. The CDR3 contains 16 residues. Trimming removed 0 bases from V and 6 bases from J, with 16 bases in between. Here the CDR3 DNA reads TGCGCCAGCAGCTTGGTCGCCTTACCATATTCCAATGAGCAGTTCTTC. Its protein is CASSLVALPYSNEQFF. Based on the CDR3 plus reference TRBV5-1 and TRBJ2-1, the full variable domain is KAGVTQTPRYLIKTRGQQVTLSCSPISGHRSVSWYQQTPGQGLQFLFEYFSETQRNKGNFPGRFSGRQFSNSRSEMNVSTLELGDSALYLCASSLVALPYSNEQFFGPGTRLTVL.

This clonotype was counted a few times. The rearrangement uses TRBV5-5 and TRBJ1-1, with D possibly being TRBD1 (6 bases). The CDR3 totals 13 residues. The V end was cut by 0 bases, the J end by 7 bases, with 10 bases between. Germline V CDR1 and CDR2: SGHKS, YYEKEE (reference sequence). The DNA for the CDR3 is TGTGCCAGCAGCTTGGCAGGGGCCAGTGAAGCTTTCTTT. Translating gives CASSLAGASEAFF.

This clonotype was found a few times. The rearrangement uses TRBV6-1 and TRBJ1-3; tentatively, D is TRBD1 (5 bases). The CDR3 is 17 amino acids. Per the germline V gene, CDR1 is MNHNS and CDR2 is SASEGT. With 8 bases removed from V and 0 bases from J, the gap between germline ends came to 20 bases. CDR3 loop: CASRLSGIPSSGNTIYF. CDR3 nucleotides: TGTGCCAGCCGACTCTCAGGGATACCGAGCTCTGGAAACACCATATATTTT.

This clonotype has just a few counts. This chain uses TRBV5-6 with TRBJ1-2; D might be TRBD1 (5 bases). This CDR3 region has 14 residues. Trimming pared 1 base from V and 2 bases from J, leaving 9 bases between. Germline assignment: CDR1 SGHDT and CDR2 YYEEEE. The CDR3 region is CASSLQGDNYGYTF. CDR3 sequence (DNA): TGTGCCAGCAGCTTGCAAGGGGACAACTATGGCTACACCTTC.

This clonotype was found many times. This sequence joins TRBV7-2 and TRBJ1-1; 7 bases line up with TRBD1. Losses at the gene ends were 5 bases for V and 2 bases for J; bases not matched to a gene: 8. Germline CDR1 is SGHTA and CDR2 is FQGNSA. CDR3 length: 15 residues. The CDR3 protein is CASSRTGQLNTEAFF. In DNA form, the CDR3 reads TGTGCCAGCAGCCGCACGGGACAGCTTAACACTGAAGCTTTCTTT.

CDR3 DNA: TGTGCCAGCAGCGTCCGTATTTCGGAGGGGGGGAGAACCGGGGAGCTGTTTTTT. As protein: CASSVRISEGGRTGELFF. The gene calls are TRBV9 and TRBJ2-2; D possibly corresponds to TRBD2 (7 bases). The CDR3 contains 18 residues. V was cut by 2 bases and J by 5 bases, with 22 bases left in between. The germline gives CDR1 SGDLS, CDR2 YYNGEE.

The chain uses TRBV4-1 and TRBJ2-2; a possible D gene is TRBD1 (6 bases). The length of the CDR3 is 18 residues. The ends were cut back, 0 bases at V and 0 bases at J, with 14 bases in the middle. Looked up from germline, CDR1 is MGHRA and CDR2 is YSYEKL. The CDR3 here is CASSQDSRTAANTGELFF. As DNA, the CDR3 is TGCGCCAGCAGCCAAGATTCCCGGACAGCCGCGAACACCGGGGAGCTGTTTTTT.

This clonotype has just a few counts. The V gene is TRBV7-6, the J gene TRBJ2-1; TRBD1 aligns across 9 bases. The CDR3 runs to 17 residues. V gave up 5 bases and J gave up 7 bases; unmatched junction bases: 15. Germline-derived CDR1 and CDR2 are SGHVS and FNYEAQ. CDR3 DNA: TGTGCCAGCAGCCTCCCGCAGTGGACAGGGGTAGAGAATGAGCAGTTCTTC. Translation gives CASSLPQWTGVENEQFF.

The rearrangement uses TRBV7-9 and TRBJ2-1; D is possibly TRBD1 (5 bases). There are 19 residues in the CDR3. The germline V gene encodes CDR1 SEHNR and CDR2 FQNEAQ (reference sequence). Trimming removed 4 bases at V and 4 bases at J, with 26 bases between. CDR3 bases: TGTGCCAGCAGCTCCCCCTTACACGACAGAAAGACAAATTACAATGAGCAGTTCTTC. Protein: CASSSPLHDRKTNYNEQFF.

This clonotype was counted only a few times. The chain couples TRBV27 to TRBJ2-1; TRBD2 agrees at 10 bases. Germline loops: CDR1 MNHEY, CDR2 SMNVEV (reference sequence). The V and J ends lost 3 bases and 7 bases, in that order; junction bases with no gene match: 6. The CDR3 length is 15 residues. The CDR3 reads CASSLSGGAKNEQFF. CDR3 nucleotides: TGTGCCAGCAGTTTGAGCGGGGGGGCCAAGAATGAGCAGTTCTTC.

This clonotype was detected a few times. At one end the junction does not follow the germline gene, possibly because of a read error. The CDR3 protein is CASSRDLGEIQYF. CDR3 nucleotide sequence: TGTGCCAGCAGCCGGGACCTAGGGGAGATCCAGTACTTC. V is TRBV12-3 or TRBV12-4 and J is TRBJ2-5, with D perhaps assigned TRBD1 or TRBD2 (5 bases each). The length of the CDR3 is 13 residues.

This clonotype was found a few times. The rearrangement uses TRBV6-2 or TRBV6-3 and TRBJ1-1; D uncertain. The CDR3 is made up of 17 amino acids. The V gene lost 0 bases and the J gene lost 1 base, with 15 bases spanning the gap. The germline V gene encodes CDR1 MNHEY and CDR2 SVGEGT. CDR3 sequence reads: CASSYSIWVQENTEAFF. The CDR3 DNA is TGTGCCAGCAGTTACTCGATCTGGGTTCAAGAGAACACTGAAGCTTTCTTT.

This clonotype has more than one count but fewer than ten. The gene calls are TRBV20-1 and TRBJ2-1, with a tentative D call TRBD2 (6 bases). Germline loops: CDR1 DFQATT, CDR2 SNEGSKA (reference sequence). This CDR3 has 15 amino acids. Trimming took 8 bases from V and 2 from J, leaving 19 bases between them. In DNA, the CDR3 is TGCAGTATAAAGGGTCAGGAGGGGCCCTACAATGAGCAGTTCTTC. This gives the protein CSIKGQEGPYNEQFF.

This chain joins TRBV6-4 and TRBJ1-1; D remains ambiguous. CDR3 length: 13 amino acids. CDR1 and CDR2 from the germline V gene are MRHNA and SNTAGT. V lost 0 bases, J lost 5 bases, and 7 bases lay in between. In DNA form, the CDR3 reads TGTGCCAGCAGTGACTCGGGTGTGACTGAAGCTTTCTTT. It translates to CASSDSGVTEAFF.